Below are 5 T cell receptor beta chains sequenced from a single sample in a study of human T cells and chemical hapten exposure. Each CDR3 protein is one row after TCRdb ran MiXCR on the RACE reads. Of about 80,000 distinct CDR3 sequences in the sample, 12% to 15% were seen once. Regarding time point: pre-sensitization, week 0. Treatment in this sample: therapeutic diphenylcyclopropenone sensitization with weekly scalp DPC. The starting material was whole blood, obtained in connection with sensitization to the hapten diphenylcyclopropenone (DPC). These receptors were taken from a woman in her forties or fifties with alopecia areata. Some clones in this sample may be carry-over from other donors' samples.

This clonotype has only a few counts. The CDR3 DNA is TGCAGCGCCATGACAGGGGCCGTATCGAACACTGAAGCTTTCTTT. As protein: CSAMTGAVSNTEAFF. The chain uses TRBV29-1 and TRBJ1-1, with TRBD1 matching 8 bases. From germline, CDR1 is SQVTM and CDR2 ANQGSEA. The CDR3 loop spans 15 amino acids. The J segment lost 1 base and the V segment lost 7 bases, leaving 11 bases of the junction unmatched. Using reference TRBV29-1 and TRBJ1-1 for the parts outside the CDR3, the full variable domain is SAVISQKPSRDICQRGTSLTIQCQVDSQVTMMFWYRQQPGQSLTLIATANQGSEATYESGFVIDKFPISRPNLTFSTLTVSNMSPEDSSIYLCSAMTGAVSNTEAFFGQGTRLTVV.

The chain joins TRBV7-2 to TRBJ1-1; 7 nucleotides match TRBD1. V was clipped by 8 bases and J by 4 bases; unmatched bases: 7. Germline CDR1 and CDR2: SGHTA and FQGNSA. The CDR3 runs to 13 residues. Here the CDR3 DNA reads TGTGCCAGCGGACAACAGGGGACCACTGAAGCTTTCTTT. This translates into CASGQQGTTEAFF.

The chain combines TRBV10-3 with TRBJ1-4; D ambiguous. V dropped 6 bases and J dropped 3 bases, with 8 bases sitting between them. CDR3 size: 13 residues. CDR1 and CDR2 from the germline V gene are ENHRY and SYGVKD. The CDR3 loop reads CAISTAANEKLFF. CDR3 DNA: TGTGCCATCAGCACAGCGGCTAATGAAAAACTGTTTTTT.

The chain links TRBV7-9 to TRBJ2-1; TRBD1 matches at 8 bases. V dropped 4 bases and J dropped 5; count of bases not matched to a gene: 7. The CDR3 runs to 15 residues. CDR1 SEHNR and CDR2 FQNEAQ come from the germline V gene (reference sequence). CDR3 sequence reads: CASSSATGDHNEQFF. DNA of the CDR3: TGTGCCAGCAGCTCAGCGACAGGGGACCACAATGAGCAGTTCTTC.

This clonotype was seen only a few times. J is TRBJ1-5 and V is TRBV18, with 8 bases lining up with TRBD1. The trim removed 6 bases at V and 6 bases at J, leaving 4 bases unmatched. The CDR3 runs to 13 residues. Germline CDR1 and CDR2: KGHSH and LQKENI. The chain's CDR3 is CASSMDRAQPQHF. CDR3 DNA: TGTGCCAGCTCCATGGACAGGGCTCAGCCCCAGCATTTT.